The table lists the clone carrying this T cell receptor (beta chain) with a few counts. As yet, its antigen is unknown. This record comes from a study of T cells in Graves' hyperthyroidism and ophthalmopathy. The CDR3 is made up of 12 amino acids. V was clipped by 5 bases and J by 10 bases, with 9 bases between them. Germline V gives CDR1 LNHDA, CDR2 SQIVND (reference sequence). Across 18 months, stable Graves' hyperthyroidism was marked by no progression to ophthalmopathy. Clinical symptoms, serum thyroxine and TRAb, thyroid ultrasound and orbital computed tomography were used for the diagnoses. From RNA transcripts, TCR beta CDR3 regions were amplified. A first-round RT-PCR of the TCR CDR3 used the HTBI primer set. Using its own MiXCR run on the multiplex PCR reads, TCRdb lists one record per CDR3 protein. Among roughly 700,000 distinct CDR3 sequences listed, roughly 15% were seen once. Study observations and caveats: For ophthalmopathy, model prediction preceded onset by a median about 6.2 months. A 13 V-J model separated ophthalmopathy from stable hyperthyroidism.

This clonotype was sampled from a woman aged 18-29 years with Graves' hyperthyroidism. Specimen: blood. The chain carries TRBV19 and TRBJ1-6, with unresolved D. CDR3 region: CASSGRGSPLHF. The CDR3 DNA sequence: TGTGCCAGTAGTGGCCGTGGCTCACCCCTCCACTTT.